Presented here are 10 T cell receptor beta chains from one specimen sequenced in a study of cytomegalovirus exposure and HLA in healthy donors. The PCR employed 60 Vbeta primers together with 13 Jbeta primers. TCRdb keeps only in-frame clones here, not all; method: immunoSEQ multiplex PCR. The sample lists more than 100,000 clones, 80% occurring once. Sample: PBMCs. These receptors originate from a man aged 35-49 years in good health and CMV-seronegative.

This clone was counted a single time. The rearrangement uses TRBV9 and TRBJ1-1; TRBD1 matches 8 bases. From germline, CDR1 is SGDLS and CDR2 YYNGEE. The CDR3 extends over 17 amino acids. J lost 1 base, V lost 0 bases, and 8 bases had no gene match. CDR3 DNA sequence: TGTGCCAGCAGCGTAGAAACGGGGACAGGCAGGAACACTGAAGCTTTCTTT. Translation gives CASSVETGTGRNTEAFF. The variable domain in full, with the rest retrieved from reference TRBV9 and TRBJ1-1, is DSGVTQTPKHLITATGQRVTLRCSPRSGDLSVYWYQQSLDQGLQFLIQYYNGEERAKGNILERFSAQQFPDLHSELNLSSLELGDSALYFCASSVETGTGRNTEAFFGQGTRLTVV.

This clone has more than one count but fewer than ten. The CDR3 nucleotides are TGTGCCAGCATCGCAGCGGGGGGTACCTACAATGAGCAGTTCTTC. Translating it yields CASIAAGGTYNEQFF. This rearrangement joins TRBV25-1 to TRBJ2-1; 9 bases agree with TRBD2. Germline V gene data show CDR1 as MGHDK and CDR2 as SYGVNS. The junction had 6 bases not matched to a gene; V was cut back by 7 bases and J by 2 bases. This CDR3 has 15 amino acids.

This chain joins TRBV2 and TRBJ2-1; 10 bases line up with TRBD2. The V segment lost 3 bases and the J segment 8 bases; nucleotides outside the gene matches: 10. Germline values: CDR1 SNHLY, CDR2 FYNNEI. This CDR3 is built from 16 residues. CDR3 amino acids: CASSDLGLAGVDEQFF. The CDR3 DNA follows: TGTGCCAGCAGTGATCTGGGCCTAGCGGGAGTCGATGAGCAGTTCTTC. Using reference TRBV2 and TRBJ2-1 for the parts outside the CDR3, the full variable domain is EPEVTQTPSHQVTQMGQEVILRCVPISNHLYFYWYRQILGQKVEFLVSFYNNEISEKSEIFDDQFSVERPDGSNFTLKIRSTKLEDSAMYFCASSDLGLAGVDEQFFGPGTRLTVL.

This chain uses TRBV18 with TRBJ2-7; the match to TRBD2 covers 8 bases. Trimming cost V 3 bases and J 4 bases; bases outside gene matches: 8. The CDR3 runs to 15 residues. The germline V gene encodes CDR1 KGHSH and CDR2 LQKENI. The chain's CDR3 is CASSPLAGQGYEQYF. For the CDR3, the DNA is TGTGCCAGCTCACCGTTAGCGGGACAAGGTTACGAGCAGTACTTC.

The gene calls are TRBV5-6 and TRBJ1-2; D is unclear. CDR3 size: 15 residues. Trimming took 4 bases from V and 1 from J, leaving 14 bases between them. In germline, CDR1 is SGHDT, CDR2 YYEEEE. The CDR3 DNA sequence: TGTGCCAGCAGCCCGGGGTTAGGGTTTAACTATGGCTACACCTTC. It codes for CASSPGLGFNYGYTF.

The chain carries TRBV28 and TRBJ1-4, with 9 bases identical to TRBD1. The CDR3 extends over 13 amino acids. V lost 4 bases and J lost 13; bases outside the gene matches: 7. Germline V gives CDR1 MDHEN, CDR2 SYDVKM. In DNA, the CDR3 is TGTGCCAGCAGTTCAACAGGGGGCGCGGGACTGTTTTTT. Amino acid sequence: CASSSTGGAGLFF. Complete variable domain (other parts from reference TRBV28 and TRBJ1-4): DVKVTQSSRYLVKRTGEKVFLECVQDMDHENMFWYRQDPGLGLRLIYFSYDVKMKEKGDIPEGYSVSREKKERFSLILESASTNQTSMYLCASSSTGGAGLFFGSGTQLSVL.

This clone was seen only a few times. The genes are TRBV6-5 and TRBJ1-5; 12 bases align to TRBD1. Per the germline V gene, CDR1 is MNHEY and CDR2 is SVGAGI. Unmatched junction bases numbered 7, after V lost 8 bases and J lost 5 bases. This CDR3 is 15 amino acids long. CDR3 sequence (DNA): TGTGCCAGCTCAGCCGGGACAGGGGGCGATCAGCCCCAGCATTTT. Its translation: CASSAGTGGDQPQHF.

The J gene is TRBJ1-2, the V gene TRBV11-2, with D possibly being TRBD1 (6 bases). CDR3 length: 16 residues. V was pared by 7 bases and J by 0 bases, with 18 bases between. Germline CDR1 SGHAT, CDR2 FQNNGV. CDR3 protein: CASTPVRGNPNYGYTF. CDR3 DNA sequence: TGTGCCAGCACCCCCGTCAGGGGAAACCCTAACTATGGCTACACCTTC.

The J gene is TRBJ2-5, the V gene TRBV27; 7 nucleotides align to TRBD1. CDR1 and CDR2 (germline): MNHEY, SMNVEV (reference sequence). Trimming took 5 bases from V and 4 from J; bases not matched to a gene: 4. The CDR3 runs to 13 residues. The CDR3 DNA follows: TGTGCCAGCAGTGGGGCAGGGGGAGAGACCCAGTACTTC. It is translated as CASSGAGGETQYF.

This clone was recorded a few times. J is TRBJ1-5 and V is TRBV7-2, with D unresolved. The CDR3 consists of 15 residues. With 5 bases removed from V and 3 bases from J, the gap between germline ends came to 14 bases. CDR1 is SGHTA and CDR2 is FQGNSA in the germline V gene. CDR3 residues: CASSPQDGLNQPQHF. The CDR3 bases are TGTGCCAGCAGCCCCCAGGACGGACTCAATCAGCCCCAGCATTTT.